This T cell receptor beta chain was documented in a study of OX40 agonist ivuxolimab in advanced cancers. Overall study context: Dose-escalation cases comprised hepatocellular carcinoma, melanoma, renal cell or head and neck cancer. General study points: Some patients without response likewise showed low normalized clonal expansion.

The J segment lost 5 bases and the V segment lost 3 bases, leaving 13 bases of the junction unmatched. CDR1 and CDR2 from the germline V gene are GTSNPN and SVGIG (reference sequence). CDR3 size: 16 residues. Note on this clone: Its antigen is as yet unknown.

Profiled with immunoSEQ multiplex PCR; TCRdb holds only in-frame clones, not every one. This table holds approximately 76,000 clones, almost 90% found once. The TCR comes from an adult with an advanced solid tumor such as melanoma, head and neck, liver or kidney cancer. This chain joins TRBV30 and TRBJ2-7; 10 nucleotides line up with TRBD1. The input for sequencing was CD4+ or CD8+ T cells sorted from blood, taken in a trial of the OX40 agonist ivuxolimab. The CDR3 nucleotides read TGTGCCTGGAGCTCAATCCGGGACAGGGGTTACCACGAGCAGTACTTC. As protein: CAWSSIRDRGYHEQYF.